A single sample is the source of the 8 T cell receptor beta chains below, sequenced in a study of blood T cell repertoires in COVID-19 (dated by TCRdb to the early 2020s). The library was obtained by the immunoSEQ multiplex PCR assay. TCRdb stores this immuneACCESS table with in-frame sequences only. Part of the clones is absent; in the studies checked, under half of the shortfall reflects unresolved V genes, and no reason is known for the rest. This sample holds 220,000 or so clones; just over 85% were observed only once. The ten largest clonotypes hold about 15% of the sample. The sample was PBMCs or T cells enriched from blood (not recorded which). The origin of the receptors is a woman aged 45 to 65 with acute COVID-19.

The gene calls are TRBV29-1 and TRBJ2-1; 14 positions agree with TRBD2. Germline V gene lookup returns CDR1 SQVTM and CDR2 ANQGSEA. The trim removed 6 bases at V and 0 bases at J, leaving 10 bases unmatched. This CDR3 has 18 amino acids. The CDR3 loop reads CSVQTSGRAGYSYNEQFF. The CDR3 DNA is TGCAGCGTCCAGACTAGCGGGAGGGCCGGGTACTCCTACAATGAGCAGTTCTTC.

This rearrangement joins TRBV7-9 to TRBJ1-1; no clear D. With 8 bases removed from V and 6 bases from J, the gap between germline ends came to 19 bases. Looked up from germline, CDR1 is SEHNR and CDR2 is FQNEAQ (reference sequence). CDR3 size: 14 residues. CDR3 DNA sequence: TGTGCCAGCCCGCGAGGAGAAAATATCGCTGAAGCTTTCTTT. The encoded protein is CASPRGENIAEAFF.

The rearrangement uses TRBV28 and TRBJ2-3; 15 nucleotides line up with TRBD2. This CDR3 contains 14 residues. With 6 bases clipped from V and 9 bases from J, the junction kept 4 bases outside the gene matches. CDR1 and CDR2 (germline): MDHEN, SYDVKM. The DNA of the CDR3 is TGTGCCAGCAGCCAAGGACTAGCGGGAGGGACGCAGTATTTT. Residues: CASSQGLAGGTQYF.

The chain joins TRBV19 to TRBJ2-1, with TRBD2 as a possible D gene (6 bases). Germline CDR1 and CDR2: LNHDA and SQIVND (reference sequence). The CDR3 runs to 17 residues. V was trimmed by 1 base and J by 5 bases, leaving 18 bases between them. CDR3 in DNA: TGTGCCAGTAGTATAGTGGCTAGCGCTTGGATTGACAATGAGCAGTTCTTC. This gives the protein CASSIVASAWIDNEQFF.

The CDR3 region has the DNA TGTGCCAGCAGCAGGACAGGGGCTAACTATGGCTACACCTTC. Amino acid sequence: CASSRTGANYGYTF. The J gene is TRBJ1-2, the V gene TRBV6-5; 9 nucleotides align to TRBD1. CDR1 is MNHEY and CDR2 is SVGAGI in the germline V gene. The CDR3 extends over 14 amino acids. Trimming took 6 bases from V and 0 from J; bases not matched to a gene: 2.

This chain connects TRBV5-1 to TRBJ2-7; 14 nucleotides line up with TRBD2. Unmatched junction bases numbered 5, after V lost 4 bases and J lost 5 bases. CDR1 and CDR2 from the germline V gene are SGHRS and YFSETQ. The CDR3 consists of 15 residues. The CDR3, as DNA: TGCGCCAGCAGCACTGGGACTAGCGGGAGAGACGAGCAGTACTTC. Residues: CASSTGTSGRDEQYF.

This clone was recorded only once. This sequence joins TRBV28 and TRBJ1-1; D is unclear. This CDR3 contains 14 residues. Germline V lookup: CDR1 MDHEN, CDR2 SYDVKM. The V and J ends lost 3 bases and 3 bases respectively, with 11 bases between them. CDR3 loop: CASSFARYDTEAFF. The CDR3 DNA reads TGTGCCAGCAGTTTTGCCAGGTATGACACTGAAGCTTTCTTT.

This chain connects TRBV6-7 to TRBJ2-1, with 13 bases aligning to TRBD2. TRBV6-7 is an ORF, and what it does is uncertain. The CDR3 consists of 17 residues. J was trimmed by 6 bases and V by 11 bases; bases with no gene match: 16. This CDR3 is CAPRTSGRRVIGNEQFF. CDR3 coding DNA: TGTGCCCCGAGGACTAGCGGGAGAAGGGTAATCGGCAATGAGCAGTTCTTC.